These 32 T cell receptor beta chains share one sample of origin, sequenced in a study of OX40 agonist ivuxolimab in advanced cancers. Using immunoSEQ multiplex PCR, the repertoire was profiled, and TCRdb retains in-frame clones only, with some absent. The table shows tens of thousands of clones, with about 90% occurring only once. The starting material was CD4+ or CD8+ T cells sorted from blood, obtained in a trial of the OX40 agonist ivuxolimab. Every receptor here comes from an adult with an advanced solid tumor such as melanoma, head and neck, liver or kidney cancer.

This clone was recorded a few times. The CDR3 reads CSVYQNTEAFF. The CDR3 coding sequence is TGCAGCGTTTACCAGAACACTGAAGCTTTCTTT. The chain carries TRBV29-1 and TRBJ1-1; D is undetermined. CDR3 length equals 11 residues. V was clipped by 5 bases and J by 1 base, with 5 bases between them. The germline CDR1 and CDR2 sequences are SQVTM and ANQGSEA.

V gene TRBV29-1 combines with J gene TRBJ2-1, with D possibly TRBD1 on 6 matching bases. This CDR3 spans 13 amino acids. V lost 7 bases, J lost 4 bases, and 14 bases lay in between. Germline values: CDR1 SQVTM, CDR2 ANQGSEA. The CDR3, as DNA: TGCAGCGCACGGACAGCACAGTACAATGAGCAGTTCTTC. It yields the protein CSARTAQYNEQFF.

The chain uses TRBV6-4 and TRBJ2-1; possibly TRBD1 for D (6 bases). V was shortened by 3 bases and J by 7 bases, with 13 bases between the two germline ends. Looked up from germline, CDR1 is MRHNA and CDR2 is SNTAGT. This CDR3 region has 14 residues. The CDR3 DNA reads TGTGCCAGCAGTGAAGGACAGTTTCGAAATGAGCAGTTCTTC. It specifies CASSEGQFRNEQFF.

J is TRBJ2-1 and V is TRBV19, with TRBD1 matching over 7 bases. This CDR3 contains 12 residues. In germline, CDR1 is LNHDA, CDR2 SQIVND (reference sequence). DNA for the CDR3: TGTGCGACAGGGTCCTCCTACAATGAGCAGTTCTTC. This codes for CATGSSYNEQFF. The variable domain in full, completed from reference TRBV19 and TRBJ2-1, reads DGGITQSPKYLFRKEGQNVTLSCEQNLNHDAMYWYRQDPGQGLRLIYYSQIVNDFQKGDIAEGYSVSREKKESFPLTVTSAQKNPTAFYLCATGSSYNEQFFGPGTRLTVL.

This chain joins TRBV7-9 and TRBJ2-5; D tentatively reads TRBD1 or TRBD2 (5 bases each). The germline CDR1 and CDR2 sequences are SEHNR and FQNEAQ (reference sequence). The CDR3 contains 17 residues. V was trimmed by 2 bases and J by 5 bases, leaving 21 bases between them. CDR3 loop: CASSLPLDIPWGETQYF. In nucleotides, the CDR3 is TGTGCCAGCAGCTTACCCCTAGACATTCCCTGGGGGGAGACCCAGTACTTC. Full variable domain (rest looked up from reference TRBV7-9 and TRBJ2-5): DTGVSQNPRHKITKRGQNVTFRCDPISEHNRLYWYRQTLGQGPEFLTYFQNEAQLEKSRLLSDRFSAERPKGSFSTLEIQRTEQGDSAMYLCASSLPLDIPWGETQYFGPGTRLLVL.

The chain uses TRBV7-9 and TRBJ1-2, with D maybe TRBD1 (6 bases). This CDR3 is built from 13 residues. Trimming cost V 3 bases and J 6 bases, with 11 bases left between them. Germline CDR1 SEHNR, CDR2 FQNEAQ (reference sequence). CDR3 residues: CASSLGSGDGYTF. As DNA, the CDR3 is TGTGCCAGCAGCTTGGGCTCAGGGGATGGCTACACCTTC.

DNA for the CDR3: TGCGCCAGCTCAACCGAGACGGTAAATCAGCCCCAGCATTTT. It yields the protein CASSTETVNQPQHF. The chain carries TRBV4-1 and TRBJ1-5; the D is unclear. The V gene's germline CDR1 is MGHRA and CDR2 YSYEKL. The CDR3 has 14 residues. Trimming took off 8 bases at V and 4 bases at J, with 15 bases between the two ends.

The chain recombines TRBV5-8 with TRBJ2-7, with a weak D call TRBD1 (6 bases). V dropped 1 base and J dropped 0 bases, with 11 bases sitting between them. The CDR3 extends over 15 amino acids. Germline CDR1 reads SGHTS; CDR2 reads YDEGEE. As DNA, the CDR3 is TGTGCCAGCAGCTTGTGGGGGACATTCTCCTACGAGCAGTACTTC. Residues: CASSLWGTFSYEQYF. Full variable domain (rest looked up from reference TRBV5-8 and TRBJ2-7): EAGVTQSPTHLIKTRGQQATLRCSPISGHTSVYWYQQALGLGLQFLLWYDEGEERNRGNFPPRFSGRQFPNYSSELNVNALELEDSALYLCASSLWGTFSYEQYFGPGTRLTVT.

The V call is TRBV9, the J call TRBJ2-3, with D possibly TRBD1 on 5 matching bases. Trimming left V 0 bases short and J 4 bases short, with 9 bases between. CDR3 length equals 14 residues. Germline CDR1 SGDLS, CDR2 YYNGEE. CDR3 sequence: CASSVGQGPDTQYF. The CDR3 DNA follows: TGTGCCAGCAGCGTAGGTCAGGGCCCAGATACGCAGTATTTT.

The chain uses TRBV5-6 and TRBJ2-3, with 7 bases that match TRBD1. The CDR3 is made up of 15 amino acids. Trimming cost V 5 bases and J 0 bases; bases outside gene matches: 6. Germline values: CDR1 SGHDT, CDR2 YYEEEE. Written as DNA, the CDR3 is TGTGCCAGCAGTTTAACAGGGGTTAGCACAGATACGCAGTATTTT. Protein: CASSLTGVSTDTQYF.

The genes are TRBV19 and TRBJ2-1, with D tentatively TRBD2 (6 bases). This CDR3 comprises 17 residues. Trimming took off 3 bases at V and 0 bases at J, with 15 bases between the two ends. Germline V CDR1 and CDR2: LNHDA, SQIVND (reference sequence). CDR3: CASSIPGTSSSYNEQFF. The CDR3, as DNA: TGTGCCAGTAGTATCCCCGGGACTTCGAGCTCCTACAATGAGCAGTTCTTC.

The chain links TRBV5-4 to TRBJ2-7, with a tentative D call TRBD1 (5 bases). The V and J ends lost 1 base and 3 bases respectively, with 11 bases between them. CDR3 size: 14 residues. CDR1 is SGHNT, CDR2 YYREEE, per germline (reference sequence). The CDR3 sequence is CASSLKDSLYEQYF. The CDR3 DNA reads as TGTGCCAGCAGCTTGAAAGACAGCCTCTACGAGCAGTACTTC.

CDR3 residues: CASSPRGGDYNEQFF. The CDR3 nucleotides are TGTGCCAGCAGCCCCCGGGGTGGGGACTACAATGAGCAGTTCTTC. The genes are TRBV7-3 and TRBJ2-1, with a possible D match to TRBD2 (5 bases). The length of the CDR3 is 15 residues. V lost 5 bases and J lost 3, with 14 bases in between. Germline V gene sequence: CDR1 SGHTA, CDR2 FQGTGA.

The gene calls are TRBV5-1 and TRBJ1-5; D unresolved. Trimming left V 2 bases short and J 7 bases short, with 19 bases between. The germline V gene encodes CDR1 SGHRS and CDR2 YFSETQ. This CDR3 is built from 16 residues. The CDR3, as DNA: TGCGCCAGCAGCTTAGGACCGTCTCAAGGGCAGCAGCCCCAGCATTTT. It codes for CASSLGPSQGQQPQHF.

This clone is a singleton in its sample. V usage is TRBV2 and J usage is TRBJ1-2; the D is unclear. Germline V gene data show CDR1 as SNHLY and CDR2 as FYNNEI. Trimming removed 7 bases from V and 3 bases from J, with 9 bases in between. The CDR3 totals 12 residues. Here the CDR3 reads CASMEGYYGYTF. In DNA, the CDR3 is TGTGCCAGCATGGAGGGCTACTATGGCTACACCTTC.

This clone appeared once. V is TRBV9 and J is TRBJ1-5; no reliable D call. The V and J ends lost 0 bases and 3 bases respectively, with 4 bases between them. The CDR3 is made up of 13 amino acids. Per germline, CDR1 SGDLS and CDR2 YYNGEE. The CDR3 spells CASSVGFNQPQHF. Here the CDR3 DNA reads TGTGCCAGCAGCGTAGGATTCAATCAGCCCCAGCATTTT.

The CDR3 is CASSLGRDPQPQHF. The CDR3 DNA sequence: TGTGCCAGCAGCTTGGGGAGGGACCCCCAGCCCCAGCATTTT. The chain employs TRBV25-1 and TRBJ1-5; D possibly corresponds to TRBD1 (5 bases). Looked up from germline, CDR1 is MGHDK and CDR2 is SYGVNS. The CDR3 is made up of 14 amino acids. Trimming stripped 6 bases from V and 7 bases from J, with 16 bases between.

V gene TRBV7-2 combines with J gene TRBJ2-3; possible D gene TRBD2, 6 bases. The CDR3 is 16 residues long. Trimming took off 8 bases at V and 4 bases at J, with 22 bases between the two ends. Germline V gene data show CDR1 as SGHTA and CDR2 as FQGNSA. The DNA of the CDR3 is TGTGCCAGCCATCGGGATAGCGGAGCTCCCCCAGATACGCAGTATTTT. Translation: CASHRDSGAPPDTQYF.

The rearrangement links TRBV27 to TRBJ1-2; no clear D gene. V dropped 0 bases and J dropped 4 bases, with 6 bases sitting between them. From germline, CDR1 is MNHEY and CDR2 SMNVEV (reference sequence). This CDR3 is built from 13 residues. The CDR3 is CASSLSRGYGYTF. The CDR3 nucleotides read TGTGCCAGCAGTTTATCCCGGGGCTATGGCTACACCTTC.

The V call is TRBV5-8, the J call TRBJ2-1, with D possibly TRBD1 on 6 matching bases. This CDR3 is 14 amino acids long. Per germline, CDR1 SGHTS and CDR2 YDEGEE. Trimming pared 3 bases from V and 10 bases from J, leaving 17 bases between. The CDR3 reads CASSYKSRGPEQFF. The CDR3 nucleotides read TGTGCCAGCAGCTACAAGTCCAGGGGCCCGGAGCAGTTCTTC. Together with reference TRBV5-8 and TRBJ2-1, the CDR3 gives the full variable domain: EAGVTQSPTHLIKTRGQQATLRCSPISGHTSVYWYQQALGLGLQFLLWYDEGEERNRGNFPPRFSGRQFPNYSSELNVNALELEDSALYLCASSYKSRGPEQFFGPGTRLTVL.

The chain joins TRBV30 to TRBJ2-7, with 8 bases that match TRBD2. V shed 0 bases and J 7 bases; nucleotides not matched to a gene: 8. Germline V gene lookup returns CDR1 GTSNPN and CDR2 SVGIG (reference sequence). The CDR3 totals 14 residues. This CDR3 is CAWSVRGGGPEQYF. In nucleotides, the CDR3 is TGTGCCTGGAGTGTACGGGGGGGCGGCCCTGAGCAGTACTTC.

The gene calls are TRBV7-9 and TRBJ1-4; D gene uncertain. The germline V and J ends were trimmed by 1 base and 6 bases, with 0 bases remaining between them. CDR1 and CDR2 from the germline V gene are SEHNR and FQNEAQ (reference sequence). This CDR3 is 11 amino acids long. CDR3 DNA sequence: TGTGCCAGCAGCTTAGATGAAAAACTGTTTTTT. Its protein product is CASSLDEKLFF.

The chain carries TRBV4-1 and TRBJ1-1; D ambiguous. CDR3 length equals 14 residues. Trimming cost V 1 base and J 3 bases, with 9 bases left between them. Germline V gene lookup returns CDR1 MGHRA and CDR2 YSYEKL. CDR3 sequence (DNA): TGCGCCAGCAGCCAAGCTAGGTCGGACACTGAAGCTTTCTTT. Its protein is CASSQARSDTEAFF.

This chain uses TRBV5-8 with TRBJ1-1; D is unresolved. V dropped 6 bases and J dropped 6 bases, with 24 bases sitting between them. This CDR3 has 16 residues. Germline assignment: CDR1 SGHTS and CDR2 YDEGEE. Here the CDR3 DNA reads TGTGCCAGCAACTGGGGAGGAGAGGTTTTGGACGCTGAAGCTTTCTTT. It specifies CASNWGGEVLDAEAFF.

This rearrangement joins TRBV19 to TRBJ2-7, with 9 nucleotides matching TRBD1. Trimming removed 10 bases from V and 3 bases from J; junction bases left unmatched: 7. This CDR3 comprises 13 residues. Per germline, CDR1 LNHDA and CDR2 SQIVND (reference sequence). The CDR3 region is CATTGTGLYEQYF. The CDR3 coding sequence is TGTGCCACCACCGGGACAGGGCTCTACGAGCAGTACTTC.

The chain carries TRBV7-3 and TRBJ2-1; 7 bases match TRBD2. From germline, CDR1 is SGHTA and CDR2 FQGTGA. There are 14 residues in the CDR3. With 5 bases clipped from V and 6 bases from J, the junction kept 7 bases outside the gene matches. DNA for the CDR3: TGTGCCAGCAGCACGAATGGACTAGTCAATGAGCAGTTCTTC. Its translation is CASSTNGLVNEQFF.

The chain combines TRBV7-9 with TRBJ2-7; TRBD2 is a possible D gene (5 bases). This CDR3 contains 13 residues. V was cut by 3 bases and J by 3 bases, with 9 bases left in between. Per germline, CDR1 SEHNR and CDR2 FQNEAQ (reference sequence). CDR3 nucleotides: TGTGCCAGCAGCTTGAACGGAGGCTACGAGCAGTACTTC. This encodes CASSLNGGYEQYF.

On this clone: This same CDR3 is encoded by further DNA sequences in the sample. This chain uses TRBV27 with TRBJ2-1, with D unclear. This CDR3 has 13 residues. CDR1 is MNHEY, CDR2 SMNVEV, per germline (reference sequence). V lost 1 base and J lost 8, with 9 bases in between. CDR3 residues: CASSLYLGDEQFF. The CDR3 DNA reads TGTGCCAGCAGTTTATATCTTGGCGATGAGCAGTTCTTC.

The chain carries TRBV27 and TRBJ1-5; D is undetermined. The V end lost 2 bases, the J end lost 2 bases, and 10 bases lay between the germline ends. Germline lookup yields CDR1 MNHEY and CDR2 SMNVEV (reference sequence). This CDR3 comprises 15 residues. The CDR3 here is CASSLHRGGNQPQHF. The CDR3 region has the DNA TGTGCCAGCAGTTTACACCGAGGAGGCAATCAGCCCCAGCATTTT.

Note on this clone: At one of its ends the junction is not consistent with the germline gene, which may arise from a read error. The rearrangement uses TRBV2 and TRBJ1-2, with D perhaps matching TRBD1 (5 bases). The CDR3 runs 14 residues. The germline CDR1 and CDR2 sequences are SNHLY and FYNNEI. The DNA of the CDR3 is TGTGCCAGCAGCTTAACAGGTCCTCCTGGCCTTCTCAGCTTC. It yields the protein CASSLTGPPGLLSF. The full variable domain, its missing parts supplied by reference TRBV2 and TRBJ1-2, is EPEVTQTPSHQVTQMGQEVILRCVPISNHLYFYWYRQILGQKVEFLVSFYNNEISEKSEIFDDQFSVERPDGSNFTLKIRSTKLEDSAMYFCASSLTGPPGLLSFGSGTRLTVV.

The V gene is TRBV7-7, the J gene TRBJ2-7, with 9 bases that match TRBD1. Germline V gene sequence: CDR1 SSHAT, CDR2 FNYEAQ (reference sequence). The V gene end was trimmed by 5 bases and the J gene end by 6 bases; junction bases not matched to a gene: 8. The length of the CDR3 is 14 residues. The CDR3 spells CASSAGTGFSEQYF. The CDR3 DNA follows: TGTGCCAGCAGCGCCGGGACAGGGTTCTCCGAGCAGTACTTC.

CDR3 sequence reads: CASSSSSYEQYF. The CDR3 DNA follows: TGTGCCAGCAGCTCGAGCTCCTACGAGCAGTACTTC. The chain has TRBV5-6 and TRBJ2-7; the D is unclear. Trimming stripped 3 bases from V and 0 bases from J, with 4 bases between. There are 12 residues in the CDR3. CDR1 and CDR2 (germline): SGHDT, YYEEEE.